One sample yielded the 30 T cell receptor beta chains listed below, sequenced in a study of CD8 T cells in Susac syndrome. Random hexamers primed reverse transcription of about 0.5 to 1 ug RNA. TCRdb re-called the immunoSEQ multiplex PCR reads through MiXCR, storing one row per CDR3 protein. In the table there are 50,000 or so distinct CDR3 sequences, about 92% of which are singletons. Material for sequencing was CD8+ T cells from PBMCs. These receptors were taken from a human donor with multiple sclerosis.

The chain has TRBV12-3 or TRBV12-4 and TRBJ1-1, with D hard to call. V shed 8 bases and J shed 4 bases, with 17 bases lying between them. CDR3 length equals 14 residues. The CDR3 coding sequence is TGTGCCAGCGGACCCCGGAACGGACGCACTGAAGCTTTCTTT. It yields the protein CASGPRNGRTEAFF.

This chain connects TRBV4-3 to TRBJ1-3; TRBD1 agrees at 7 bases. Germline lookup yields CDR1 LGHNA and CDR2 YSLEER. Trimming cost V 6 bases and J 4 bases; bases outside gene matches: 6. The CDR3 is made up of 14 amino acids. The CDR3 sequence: CASSPQGVGNTIYF. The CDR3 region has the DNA TGCGCCAGCAGTCCTCAGGGGGTCGGAAACACCATATATTTT.

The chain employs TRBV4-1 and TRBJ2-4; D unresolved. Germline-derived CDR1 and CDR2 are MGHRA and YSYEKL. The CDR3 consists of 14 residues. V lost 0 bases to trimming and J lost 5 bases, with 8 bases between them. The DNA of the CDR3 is TGCGCCAGCAGCCAAGATCCCCAGGAAAACATTCAGTACTTC. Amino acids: CASSQDPQENIQYF.

CDR3 coding DNA: TGTGCCAGCAGCTTAGTTTTCGGCTACGGGGCTGAAGCTTTCTTT. It codes for CASSLVFGYGAEAFF. The rearrangement links TRBV7-2 to TRBJ1-1; no reliable D call. The V end lost 1 base, the J end lost 6 bases, and 15 bases lay between the germline ends. CDR1 and CDR2 (germline): SGHTA, FQGNSA. The CDR3 extends over 15 amino acids.

The CDR3 region is CASRDQGADYGYTF. The CDR3 DNA reads as TGTGCCAGCAGAGACCAGGGGGCGGACTATGGCTACACCTTC. The rearrangement links TRBV2 to TRBJ1-2, with 8 bases lining up with TRBD1. Germline V lookup: CDR1 SNHLY, CDR2 FYNNEI. With 6 bases clipped from V and 3 bases from J, the junction kept 6 bases outside the gene matches. The CDR3 consists of 14 residues.

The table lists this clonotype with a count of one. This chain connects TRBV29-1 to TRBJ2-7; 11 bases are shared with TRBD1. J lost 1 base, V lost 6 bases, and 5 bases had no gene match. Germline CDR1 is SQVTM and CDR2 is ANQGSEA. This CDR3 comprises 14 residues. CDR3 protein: CSVGDRGSSYEQYF. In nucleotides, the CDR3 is TGCAGCGTCGGGGACAGGGGGAGTTCCTACGAGCAGTACTTC.

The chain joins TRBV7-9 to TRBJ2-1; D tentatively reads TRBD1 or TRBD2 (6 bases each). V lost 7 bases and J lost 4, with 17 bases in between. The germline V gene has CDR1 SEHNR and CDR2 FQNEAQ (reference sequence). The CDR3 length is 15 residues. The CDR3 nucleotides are TGTGCCAGCACAAAGATCGGGGGCCTATACAATGAGCAGTTCTTC. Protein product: CASTKIGGLYNEQFF.

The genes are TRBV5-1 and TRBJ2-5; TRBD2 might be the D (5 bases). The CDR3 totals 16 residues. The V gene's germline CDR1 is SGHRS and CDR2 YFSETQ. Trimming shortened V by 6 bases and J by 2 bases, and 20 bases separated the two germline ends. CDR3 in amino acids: CASIKTSGELQETQYF. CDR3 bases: TGCGCCAGCATCAAAACTAGTGGGGAGCTACAAGAGACCCAGTACTTC.

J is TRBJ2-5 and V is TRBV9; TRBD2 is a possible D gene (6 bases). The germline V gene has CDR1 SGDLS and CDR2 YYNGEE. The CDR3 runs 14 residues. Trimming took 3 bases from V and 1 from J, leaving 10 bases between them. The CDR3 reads CASSGGGLQETQYF. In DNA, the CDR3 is TGTGCCAGCAGCGGAGGAGGGCTCCAAGAGACCCAGTACTTC.

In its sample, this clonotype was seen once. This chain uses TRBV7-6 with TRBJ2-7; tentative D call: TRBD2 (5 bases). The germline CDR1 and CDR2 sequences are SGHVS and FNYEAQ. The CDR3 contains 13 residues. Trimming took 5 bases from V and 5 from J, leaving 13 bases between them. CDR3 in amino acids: CASSLGKMNEQYF. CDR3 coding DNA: TGTGCCAGCAGCCTCGGGAAAATGAACGAGCAGTACTTC.

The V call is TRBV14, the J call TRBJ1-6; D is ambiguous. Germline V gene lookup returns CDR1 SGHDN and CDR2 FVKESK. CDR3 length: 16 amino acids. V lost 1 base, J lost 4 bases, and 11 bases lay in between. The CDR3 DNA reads TGTGCCAGCAGCCAAGGCGGGATACATTATAATTCACCCCTCCACTTT. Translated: CASSQGGIHYNSPLHF.

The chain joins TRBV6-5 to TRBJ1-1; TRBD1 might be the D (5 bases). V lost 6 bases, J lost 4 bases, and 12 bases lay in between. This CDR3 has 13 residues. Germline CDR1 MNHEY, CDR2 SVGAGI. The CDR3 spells CASRQRGGTEAFF. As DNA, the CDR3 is TGTGCCAGCAGACAAAGGGGAGGCACTGAAGCTTTCTTT.

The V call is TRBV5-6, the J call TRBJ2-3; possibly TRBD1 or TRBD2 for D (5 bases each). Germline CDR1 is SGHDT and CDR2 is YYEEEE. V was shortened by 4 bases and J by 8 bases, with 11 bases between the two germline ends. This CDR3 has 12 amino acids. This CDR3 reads CASSPGAGTQYF. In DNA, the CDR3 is TGTGCCAGCAGCCCCGGGGCGGGTACGCAGTATTTT.

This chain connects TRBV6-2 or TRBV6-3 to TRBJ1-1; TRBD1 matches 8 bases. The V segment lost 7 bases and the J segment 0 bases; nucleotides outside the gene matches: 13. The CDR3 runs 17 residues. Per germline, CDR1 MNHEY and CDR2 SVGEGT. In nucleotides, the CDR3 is TGTGCCAGCACACAACCGACAGGGGCCCCAGTGAACACTGAAGCTTTCTTT. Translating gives CASTQPTGAPVNTEAFF.

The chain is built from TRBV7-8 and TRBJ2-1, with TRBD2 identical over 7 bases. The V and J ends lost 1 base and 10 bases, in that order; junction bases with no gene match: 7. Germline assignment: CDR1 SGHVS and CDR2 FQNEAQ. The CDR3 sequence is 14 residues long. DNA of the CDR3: TGTGCCAGCAGCTTAGAGGTTCAGCGGGGCGAGCAGTTCTTC. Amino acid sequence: CASSLEVQRGEQFF.

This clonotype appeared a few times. CDR3 sequence reads: CASSYGNIQYF. The CDR3 DNA follows: TGTGCCAGCAGTTACGGAAACATTCAGTACTTC. The chain carries TRBV6-5 and TRBJ2-4; D gene ambiguous. Trimming pared 2 bases from V and 6 bases from J, leaving 2 bases between. Germline CDR1 MNHEY, CDR2 SVGAGI. The CDR3 has 11 residues.

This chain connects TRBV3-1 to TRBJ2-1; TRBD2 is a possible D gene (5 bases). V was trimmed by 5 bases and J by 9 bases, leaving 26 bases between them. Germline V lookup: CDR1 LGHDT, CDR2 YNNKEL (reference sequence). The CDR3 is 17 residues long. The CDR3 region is CASSETELALGIREQFF. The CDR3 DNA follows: TGTGCCAGCAGCGAAACGGAGCTGGCACTAGGAATACGTGAGCAGTTCTTC.

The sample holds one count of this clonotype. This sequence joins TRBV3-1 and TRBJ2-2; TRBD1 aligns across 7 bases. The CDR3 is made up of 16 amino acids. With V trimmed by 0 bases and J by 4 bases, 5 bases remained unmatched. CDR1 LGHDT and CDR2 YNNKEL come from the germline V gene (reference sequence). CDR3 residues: CASSQDPGGFTGELFF. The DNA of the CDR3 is TGTGCCAGCAGCCAAGACCCAGGGGGTTTCACCGGGGAGCTGTTTTTT.

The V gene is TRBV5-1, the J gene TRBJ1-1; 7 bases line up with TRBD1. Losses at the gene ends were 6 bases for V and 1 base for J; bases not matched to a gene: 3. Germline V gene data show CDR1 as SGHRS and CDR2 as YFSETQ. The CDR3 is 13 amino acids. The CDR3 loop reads CASTDRENTEAFF. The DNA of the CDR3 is TGCGCCAGCACCGACAGGGAGAACACTGAAGCTTTCTTT.

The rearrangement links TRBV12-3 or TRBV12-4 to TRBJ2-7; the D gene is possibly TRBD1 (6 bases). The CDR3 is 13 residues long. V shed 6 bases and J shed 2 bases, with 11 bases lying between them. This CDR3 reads CASSRQVTYEQYF. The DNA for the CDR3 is TGTGCCAGCAGCAGACAGGTAACCTACGAGCAGTACTTC.

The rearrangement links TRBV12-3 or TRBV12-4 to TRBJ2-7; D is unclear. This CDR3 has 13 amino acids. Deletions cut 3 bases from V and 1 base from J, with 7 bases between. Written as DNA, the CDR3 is TGTGCCAGCAGTTTCCACCAATCCTACGAGCAGTACTTC. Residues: CASSFHQSYEQYF.

The CDR3 DNA follows: TGTGCCAGCAGCTCCGGGACAGTCTCCTACGAGCAGTACTTC. Its translation: CASSSGTVSYEQYF. The V and J genes are TRBV7-9 and TRBJ2-7, with 7 bases matching TRBD1. The CDR3 has 14 amino acids. With V trimmed by 4 bases and J by 0 bases, 3 bases remained unmatched. Germline CDR1 and CDR2: SEHNR and FQNEAQ (reference sequence).

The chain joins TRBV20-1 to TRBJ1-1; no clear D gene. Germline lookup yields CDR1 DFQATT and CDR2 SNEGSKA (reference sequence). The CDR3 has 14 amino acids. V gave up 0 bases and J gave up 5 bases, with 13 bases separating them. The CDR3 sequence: CSARDMWSGTEAFF. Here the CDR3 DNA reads TGCAGTGCTAGAGATATGTGGTCGGGGACTGAAGCTTTCTTT.

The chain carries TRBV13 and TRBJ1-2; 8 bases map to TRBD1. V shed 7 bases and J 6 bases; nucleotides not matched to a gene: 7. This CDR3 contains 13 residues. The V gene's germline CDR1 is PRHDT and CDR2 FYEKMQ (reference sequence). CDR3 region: CASIRTGSDGYTF. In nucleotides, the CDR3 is TGTGCCAGCATCCGGACAGGGTCTGATGGCTACACCTTC.

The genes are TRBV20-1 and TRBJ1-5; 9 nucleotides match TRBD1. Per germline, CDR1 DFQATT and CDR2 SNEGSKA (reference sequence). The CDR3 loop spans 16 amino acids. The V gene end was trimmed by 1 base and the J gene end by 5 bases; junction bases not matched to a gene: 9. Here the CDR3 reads CSARVGRQGDDQPQHF. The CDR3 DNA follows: TGCAGTGCTAGAGTAGGGAGACAGGGGGACGATCAGCCCCAGCATTTT.

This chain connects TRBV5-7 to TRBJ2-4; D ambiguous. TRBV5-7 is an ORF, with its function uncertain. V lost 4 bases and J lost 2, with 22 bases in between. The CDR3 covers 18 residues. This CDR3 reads CASSRSAERIRSKNIQYF. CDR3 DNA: TGTGCCAGCAGCCGATCGGCCGAGAGGATTAGGTCCAAAAACATTCAGTACTTC.

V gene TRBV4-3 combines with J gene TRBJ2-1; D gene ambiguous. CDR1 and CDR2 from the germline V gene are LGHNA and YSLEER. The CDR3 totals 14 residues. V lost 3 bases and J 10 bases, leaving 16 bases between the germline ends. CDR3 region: CASSQGSGEKEQFF. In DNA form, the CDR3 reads TGCGCCAGCAGCCAGGGTTCGGGTGAGAAGGAGCAGTTCTTC.

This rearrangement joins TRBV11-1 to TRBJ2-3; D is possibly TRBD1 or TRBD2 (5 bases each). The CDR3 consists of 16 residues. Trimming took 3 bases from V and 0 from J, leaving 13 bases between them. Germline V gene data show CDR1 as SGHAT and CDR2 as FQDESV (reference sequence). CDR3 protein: CASSFFRGSSTDTQYF. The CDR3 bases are TGTGCCAGCAGCTTCTTTCGGGGCTCAAGCACAGATACGCAGTATTTT.

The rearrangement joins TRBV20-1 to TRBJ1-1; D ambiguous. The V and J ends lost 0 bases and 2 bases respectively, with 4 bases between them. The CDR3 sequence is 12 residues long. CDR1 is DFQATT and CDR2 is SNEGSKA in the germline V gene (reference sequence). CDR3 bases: TGCAGTGCTAGAGATACTAACACTGAAGCTTTCTTT. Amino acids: CSARDTNTEAFF.

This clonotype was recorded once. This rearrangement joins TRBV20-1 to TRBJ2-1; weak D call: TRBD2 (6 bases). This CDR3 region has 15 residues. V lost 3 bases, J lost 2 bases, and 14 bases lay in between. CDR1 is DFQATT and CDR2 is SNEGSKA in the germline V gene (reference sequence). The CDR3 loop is CSARGDSPTYNEQFF. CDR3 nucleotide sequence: TGCAGTGCTAGGGGGGACTCCCCCACCTACAATGAGCAGTTCTTC.